This is a list of T cell receptor beta chains from one sample in a study of blood T cell repertoires in COVID-19. Sequencing was performed with immunoSEQ multiplex PCR; in TCRdb, only in-frame clones are kept and a portion is missing. Of 150,000 to 200,000 clones in the sample, approximately 90% are singletons; the top ten hold under 13%. Sequencing was done on a sample of peripheral blood. The receptor source for this set is a woman in her seventies with COVID-19, enrolled during active disease. Both conserved end residues are part of each CDR3. A D gene is named only where the DNA matches it firmly. Expanded clones are given a class, and other clones once, few, many or no size at all.

CDR3 length: 13; clone size: .; V gene: TRBV12-3/TRBV12-4; D gene: .; J gene: TRBJ1-6; CDR3 DNA: TGTGCCAGCAGTTTCGAAGGGGCCTCACCCCTCCACTTT; CDR3 protein: CASSFEGASPLHF
CDR3 length: 14; clone size: .; V gene: TRBV5-1; D gene: .; J gene: TRBJ1-1; CDR3 DNA: TGCGCCAGCAGCTCTAATCAGGTCAACACTGAAGCTTTCTTT; CDR3 protein: CASSSNQVNTEAFF
CDR3 length: 13; clone size: .; V gene: TRBV12-3/TRBV12-4; D gene: .; J gene: TRBJ1-1; CDR3 DNA: TGTGCCAGTAAGACAGCGATGAACACTGAAGCTTTCTTT; CDR3 protein: CASKTAMNTEAFF
CDR3 length: 19; clone size: .; V gene: TRBV5-1; D gene: TRBD2; J gene: TRBJ2-2; CDR3 DNA: TGCGCCAGCAGCTTGACGGCCAGCGCGCTAGCGGGGTTCACCGGGGAGCTGTTTTTT; CDR3 protein: CASSLTASALAGFTGELFF
CDR3 length: 11; clone size: .; V gene: TRBV20-1; D gene: .; J gene: TRBJ2-1; CDR3 DNA: TGCAGTGCTGTCCGAGCCAATGAGCAGTTCTTC; CDR3 protein: CSAVRANEQFF
CDR3 length: 16; clone size: .; V gene: TRBV6-6; D gene: .; J gene: TRBJ1-3; CDR3 DNA: TGTGCCAGCAGAGAGCGGGGGACCTTCTCTGGAAACACCATATATTTT; CDR3 protein: CASRERGTFSGNTIYF
CDR3 length: 14; clone size: .; V gene: TRBV6-1; D gene: TRBD1; J gene: TRBJ1-1; CDR3 DNA: TGTGCCAGCAGTGAGAGACAGGGGAGCACTGAAGCTTTCTTT; CDR3 protein: CASSERQGSTEAFF
CDR3 length: 15; clone size: .; V gene: TRBV28; D gene: TRBD1; J gene: TRBJ1-2; CDR3 DNA: TGTGCCAGCACCGTTACCGGGACAGAGAACTATGGCTACACCTTC; CDR3 protein: CASTVTGTENYGYTF
CDR3 length: 16; clone size: .; V gene: TRBV4-1; D gene: TRBD1; J gene: TRBJ2-7; CDR3 DNA: TGCGCCAGCAGCCTCTATTTTACAGGGGTTCCTAATGAGCAGTACTTC; CDR3 protein: CASSLYFTGVPNEQYF
CDR3 length: 15; clone size: .; V gene: TRBV14; D gene: .; J gene: TRBJ2-7; CDR3 DNA: TGTGCCAGCAGCCAGGGACAATCGAACTCCTACGAGCAGTACTTC; CDR3 protein: CASSQGQSNSYEQYF
CDR3 length: 15; clone size: .; V gene: TRBV7-9; D gene: TRBD1; J gene: TRBJ2-3; CDR3 DNA: TGTGCCAGCAGCTTTGGACAGGGGGCGTCAGATACGCAGTATTTT; CDR3 protein: CASSFGQGASDTQYF
CDR3 length: 14; clone size: once; V gene: TRBV29-1; D gene: .; J gene: TRBJ2-5; CDR3 DNA: TGCTGGGTTGGGGGACTGGGTGGGGGAGAGACCCAGTACTTC; CDR3 protein: CWVGGLGGGETQYF
CDR3 length: 17; clone size: .; V gene: TRBV2; D gene: .; J gene: TRBJ2-7; CDR3 DNA: TGTGCCAGCAGTGACGGGTACATCCTGAGAGACTCCTACGAGCAGTACTTC; CDR3 protein: CASSDGYILRDSYEQYF
CDR3 length: 13; clone size: .; V gene: TRBV28; D gene: .; J gene: TRBJ1-1; CDR3 DNA: TGTGCCAGCAATCTCCCAGGGCTTCGAGAAGCTTTCTTT; CDR3 protein: CASNLPGLREAFF
CDR3 length: 17; clone size: .; V gene: TRBV28; D gene: TRBD2; J gene: TRBJ2-6; CDR3 DNA: TGTGCCAGCAGTTTCAGGGAGGGAAGGGCTGGGGCCAACGTCCTGACTTTC; CDR3 protein: CASSFREGRAGANVLTF
CDR3 length: 15; clone size: .; V gene: TRBV5-1; D gene: TRBD2; J gene: TRBJ2-5; CDR3 DNA: TGCGCCAGCAGCGGAACTAGCGGGGGGCGAGAGACCCAGTACTTC; CDR3 protein: CASSGTSGGRETQYF
CDR3 length: 15; clone size: .; V gene: TRBV6-6; D gene: .; J gene: TRBJ1-4; CDR3 DNA: TGTGCCAGCAGTTACTCAACCCCGGCGGGGGAAAAACTGTTTTTT; CDR3 protein: CASSYSTPAGEKLFF
CDR3 length: 18; clone size: .; V gene: TRBV24-1; D gene: TRBD1; J gene: TRBJ2-1; CDR3 DNA: TGTGCCACCAGTGACCCCTCCCCGACAGGGGGAGTTATAGTTGGGCAGTTCTTC; CDR3 protein: CATSDPSPTGGVIVGQFF
CDR3 length: 15; clone size: .; V gene: TRBV19; D gene: .; J gene: TRBJ2-7; CDR3 DNA: TGTGCCAGTAGTTATGCCGTACAGAGCTCCTACGAGCAGTACTTC; CDR3 protein: CASSYAVQSSYEQYF
CDR3 length: 14; clone size: .; V gene: TRBV2; D gene: TRBD1; J gene: TRBJ1-1; CDR3 DNA: TGTGCCAGCACTAGCCAGGGGGCAGACACTGAAGCTTTCTTT; CDR3 protein: CASTSQGADTEAFF
CDR3 length: 17; clone size: .; V gene: TRBV2; D gene: TRBD2; J gene: TRBJ2-1; CDR3 DNA: TGTGCCAGCAGTGTGGGACTAGCGGGGGGCTCGGACAATGAGCAGTTCTTC; CDR3 protein: CASSVGLAGGSDNEQFF
CDR3 length: 14; clone size: .; V gene: TRBV6-6; D gene: .; J gene: TRBJ1-1; CDR3 DNA: TGTGCCAGCAGCCGTGAAGGGGCTGGCACTGAAGCTTTCTTT; CDR3 protein: CASSREGAGTEAFF
CDR3 length: 13; clone size: .; V gene: TRBV3-1/TRBV3-2; D gene: TRBD1; J gene: TRBJ1-2; CDR3 DNA: TGTGCCAGCAGCCTAACAGGGGGAGGAGGCTACACCTTC; CDR3 protein: CASSLTGGGGYTF
CDR3 length: 14; clone size: .; V gene: TRBV5-1; D gene: .; J gene: TRBJ2-5; CDR3 DNA: TGCGCCAGCAGCTTGACGGTCCCGGGAGAGACCCAGTACTTC; CDR3 protein: CASSLTVPGETQYF
CDR3 length: 14; clone size: .; V gene: TRBV2; D gene: .; J gene: TRBJ2-5; CDR3 DNA: TGTGCCAGCTTGAAGGTGGGGGGAGGAGAGACCCAGTACTTC; CDR3 protein: CASLKVGGGETQYF
CDR3 length: 15; clone size: few; V gene: TRBV28; D gene: .; J gene: TRBJ1-5; CDR3 DNA: TGTGCCAGCAGTCGCCGCCCTAGTGATAATCAGCCCCAGCATTTT; CDR3 protein: CASSRRPSDNQPQHF
CDR3 length: 14; clone size: few; V gene: TRBV4-2; D gene: .; J gene: TRBJ2-3; CDR3 DNA: TGTGCCAGCAGCCAAGAAGCTAGCACAGATACGCAGTATTTT; CDR3 protein: CASSQEASTDTQYF
CDR3 length: 14; clone size: .; V gene: TRBV7-6; D gene: .; J gene: TRBJ2-2; CDR3 DNA: TGTGCCAGCAGCTCGCTGGGGGCCACCGGGGAGCTGTTTTTT; CDR3 protein: CASSSLGATGELFF
CDR3 length: 15; clone size: .; V gene: TRBV18; D gene: .; J gene: TRBJ1-2; CDR3 DNA: TGTGCCAGCTCACTCCGGGACAAGGGAAACTATGGCTACACCTTC; CDR3 protein: CASSLRDKGNYGYTF
CDR3 length: 14; clone size: few; V gene: TRBV2; D gene: .; J gene: TRBJ1-1; CDR3 DNA: TGTGCCAGCACCCTGGGAGGGCCGACCGATGAAGCTTTCTTT; CDR3 protein: CASTLGGPTDEAFF
CDR3 length: 15; clone size: .; V gene: TRBV5-4; D gene: .; J gene: TRBJ2-3; CDR3 DNA: TGTGCCAGCAGCTTGGCGTCAGGGCAGGCGGATACGCAGTATTTT; CDR3 protein: CASSLASGQADTQYF
CDR3 length: 15; clone size: .; V gene: TRBV7-9; D gene: TRBD1; J gene: TRBJ2-1; CDR3 DNA: TGTGCCAGCAGTCCGCCGGGACAGGGTCTCAATGAGCAGTTCTTC; CDR3 protein: CASSPPGQGLNEQFF
CDR3 length: 12; clone size: once; V gene: TRBV28; D gene: .; J gene: TRBJ1-2; CDR3 DNA: TGTGCCAGCGGGGGAGGGGGATATGGCTACACCTTC; CDR3 protein: CASGGGGYGYTF
CDR3 length: 13; clone size: .; V gene: TRBV29-1; D gene: .; J gene: TRBJ1-3; CDR3 DNA: TGCAGCGTGGAACAGGGAACTGGAAACACCATATATTTT; CDR3 protein: CSVEQGTGNTIYF
CDR3 length: 16; clone size: .; V gene: TRBV7-2; D gene: TRBD1; J gene: TRBJ1-6; CDR3 DNA: TGTGCCAGCAGCTTACCGAACAGGGGGCCATCTTCACCCCTCCACTTT; CDR3 protein: CASSLPNRGPSSPLHF
CDR3 length: 16; clone size: .; V gene: TRBV27; D gene: .; J gene: TRBJ1-2; CDR3 DNA: TGTGCCAGCAGTTTATTCGGGGGGCAACTAGGCTATGGCTACACCTTC; CDR3 protein: CASSLFGGQLGYGYTF
CDR3 length: 15; clone size: once; V gene: TRBV25-1; D gene: TRBD1; J gene: TRBJ1-4; CDR3 DNA: TGTGCCAGCAGTGAAAGGACAGGGGATAATGAAAAACTGTTTTTT; CDR3 protein: CASSERTGDNEKLFF
CDR3 length: 18; clone size: .; V gene: TRBV16; D gene: .; J gene: TRBJ1-6; CDR3 DNA: TGTGCCAGCAGCCAATCGAGAATGTCGACAGGCGTGAATTCACCCCTCCACTTT; CDR3 protein: CASSQSRMSTGVNSPLHF
CDR3 length: 15; clone size: .; V gene: TRBV4-1; D gene: TRBD1; J gene: TRBJ1-2; CDR3 DNA: TGCGCCAGCAGCCAAACCGGGACAGGGGACTATGGCTACACCTTC; CDR3 protein: CASSQTGTGDYGYTF
CDR3 length: 18; clone size: .; V gene: TRBV24-1; D gene: TRBD2; J gene: TRBJ2-1; CDR3 DNA: TGTGCCACCAGTGATGGGGGACTAGCGGGGGGGCAGAGGGATGAGCAGTTCTTC; CDR3 protein: CATSDGGLAGGQRDEQFF
CDR3 length: 14; clone size: .; V gene: TRBV3-1/TRBV3-2; D gene: TRBD1; J gene: TRBJ1-2; CDR3 DNA: TGTGCCAGCAGCCAAGAGGACAGGGCGGGGGGCTACACCTTC; CDR3 protein: CASSQEDRAGGYTF
CDR3 length: 14; clone size: .; V gene: TRBV5-6; D gene: .; J gene: TRBJ1-2; CDR3 DNA: TGTGCCAGCAGCTTTTTTTCCCATCCGGGGGGCTACACCTTC; CDR3 protein: CASSFFSHPGGYTF
CDR3 length: 15; clone size: .; V gene: TRBV7-8; D gene: TRBD1; J gene: TRBJ1-1; CDR3 DNA: TGTGCCAGCAGCTATAGACAGGGGCTAGGCACTGAAGCTTTCTTT; CDR3 protein: CASSYRQGLGTEAFF
CDR3 length: 14; clone size: .; V gene: TRBV3-1/TRBV3-2; D gene: .; J gene: TRBJ1-1; CDR3 DNA: TGTGCCAGCAGCCCCAGGTCACTAGGCCCTGAAGCTTTCTTT; CDR3 protein: CASSPRSLGPEAFF
CDR3 length: 17; clone size: .; V gene: TRBV7-8; D gene: TRBD1; J gene: TRBJ1-2; CDR3 DNA: TGTGCCAGCAGCGAGAGGGACAGGGGGCGGCGGGGTGGTGGCTACACCTTC; CDR3 protein: CASSERDRGRRGGGYTF
CDR3 length: 15; clone size: .; V gene: TRBV5-6; D gene: TRBD1; J gene: TRBJ1-1; CDR3 DNA: TGTGCCAGCAGCTACGGGACAGGAGCGAACACTGAAGCTTTCTTT; CDR3 protein: CASSYGTGANTEAFF
CDR3 length: 15; clone size: .; V gene: TRBV2; D gene: TRBD1; J gene: TRBJ1-1; CDR3 DNA: TGTGCCAGCAGTCGACAGGGGGCTGGGAACACTGAAGCTTTCTTT; CDR3 protein: CASSRQGAGNTEAFF
CDR3 length: 12; clone size: .; V gene: TRBV5-1; D gene: .; J gene: TRBJ2-1; CDR3 DNA: TGCGCCATCCAGACAGATTACAATGAGCAGTTCTTC; CDR3 protein: CAIQTDYNEQFF
CDR3 length: 13; clone size: .; V gene: TRBV2; D gene: TRBD1; J gene: TRBJ1-4; CDR3 DNA: TGTGCCAGCCATAGGGGGCGAGAGGAAAAACTGTTTTTT; CDR3 protein: CASHRGREEKLFF
CDR3 length: 15; clone size: .; V gene: TRBV3-1/TRBV3-2; D gene: TRBD2; J gene: TRBJ2-5; CDR3 DNA: TGTGCCAGCAGTCCTAGCGGGGGAGACCCTAGGGCCCAGTACTTC; CDR3 protein: CASSPSGGDPRAQYF
CDR3 length: 15; clone size: .; V gene: TRBV30; D gene: .; J gene: TRBJ1-4; CDR3 DNA: TGTGCCTGGAGTATAGGGGGACCAACTAATGAAAAACTGTTTTTT; CDR3 protein: CAWSIGGPTNEKLFF
CDR3 length: 13; clone size: .; V gene: TRBV7-2; D gene: .; J gene: TRBJ2-7; CDR3 DNA: TGTGCCAGCAGCTCTCTCGGACCAGGGGCGCAGTACTTC; CDR3 protein: CASSSLGPGAQYF
CDR3 length: 14; clone size: .; V gene: TRBV6-6; D gene: .; J gene: TRBJ2-7; CDR3 DNA: TGTGCCAGCAGGCTGACAAGTAGCTCCTACGAGCAGTACTTC; CDR3 protein: CASRLTSSSYEQYF
CDR3 length: 15; clone size: .; V gene: TRBV18; D gene: TRBD1; J gene: TRBJ2-7; CDR3 DNA: TGTGCCAGCTCACCACGGACAGGGGGGCCCTACGAGCAGTACTTC; CDR3 protein: CASSPRTGGPYEQYF
CDR3 length: 14; clone size: .; V gene: TRBV5-1; D gene: .; J gene: TRBJ1-4; CDR3 DNA: TGCGCCAGCAGCTTAGAGGGAGGTAATGAAAAACTGTTTTTT; CDR3 protein: CASSLEGGNEKLFF